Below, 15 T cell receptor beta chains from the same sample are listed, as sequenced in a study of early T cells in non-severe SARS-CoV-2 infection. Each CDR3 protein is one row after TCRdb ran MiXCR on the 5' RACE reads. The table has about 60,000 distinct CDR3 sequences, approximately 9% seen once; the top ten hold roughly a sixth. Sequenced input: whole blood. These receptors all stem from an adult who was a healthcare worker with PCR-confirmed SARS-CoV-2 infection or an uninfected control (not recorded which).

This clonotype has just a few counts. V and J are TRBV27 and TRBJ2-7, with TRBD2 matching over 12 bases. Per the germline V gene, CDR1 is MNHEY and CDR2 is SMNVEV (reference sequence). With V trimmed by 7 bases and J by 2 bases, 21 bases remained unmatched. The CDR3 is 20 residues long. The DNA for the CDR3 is TGTGCCAGCATTCACCCCAAGAAGACACTAGCGGGAGGTGTTGCCTACGAGCAGTACTTC. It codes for CASIHPKKTLAGGVAYEQYF.

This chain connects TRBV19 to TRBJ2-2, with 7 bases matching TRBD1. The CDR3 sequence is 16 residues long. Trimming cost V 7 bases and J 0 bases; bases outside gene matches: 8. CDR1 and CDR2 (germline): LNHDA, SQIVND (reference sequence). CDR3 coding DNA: TGTGCCAGTACGACACCGGGACAGTCGAACACCGGGGAGCTGTTTTTT. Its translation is CASTTPGQSNTGELFF.

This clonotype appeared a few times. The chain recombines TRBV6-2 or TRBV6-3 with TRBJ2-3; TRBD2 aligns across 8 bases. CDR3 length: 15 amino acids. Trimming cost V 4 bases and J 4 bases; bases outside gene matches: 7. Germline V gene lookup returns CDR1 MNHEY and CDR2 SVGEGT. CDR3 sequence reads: CASSFRRGVSDTQYF. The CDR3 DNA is TGTGCCAGCAGTTTCCGGCGGGGGGTTTCAGATACGCAGTATTTT.

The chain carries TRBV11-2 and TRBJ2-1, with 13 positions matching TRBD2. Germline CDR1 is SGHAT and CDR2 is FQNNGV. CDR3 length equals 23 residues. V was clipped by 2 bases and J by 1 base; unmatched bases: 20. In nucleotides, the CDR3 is TGTGCCAGCAGCTTAACAAAAAACCCCGGACTAGCGGGAGAAAATGAGTCCTACAATGAGCAGTTCTTC. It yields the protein CASSLTKNPGLAGENESYNEQFF.

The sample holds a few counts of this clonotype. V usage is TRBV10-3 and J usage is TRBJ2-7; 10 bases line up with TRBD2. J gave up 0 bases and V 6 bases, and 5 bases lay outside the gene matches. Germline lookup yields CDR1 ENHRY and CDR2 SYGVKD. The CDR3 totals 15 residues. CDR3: CAISFGTSDSYEQYF. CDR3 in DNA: TGTGCCATCAGCTTTGGGACTAGCGACTCCTACGAGCAGTACTTC.

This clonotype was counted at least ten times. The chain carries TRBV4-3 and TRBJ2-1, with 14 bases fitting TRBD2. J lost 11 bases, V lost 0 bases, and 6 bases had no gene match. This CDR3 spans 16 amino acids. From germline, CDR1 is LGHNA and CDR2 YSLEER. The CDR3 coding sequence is TGCGCCAGCAGCCAAGAGGAGGGACTAGCGGGAGCGAAGCAGTTCTTC. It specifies CASSQEEGLAGAKQFF.

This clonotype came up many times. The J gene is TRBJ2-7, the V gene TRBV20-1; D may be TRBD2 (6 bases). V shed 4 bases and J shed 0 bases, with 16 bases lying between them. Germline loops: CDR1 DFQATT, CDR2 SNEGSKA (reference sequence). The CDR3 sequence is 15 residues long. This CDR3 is CSATPSRDVSYEQYF. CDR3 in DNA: TGCAGTGCTACCCCTTCGCGGGACGTCTCCTACGAGCAGTACTTC.

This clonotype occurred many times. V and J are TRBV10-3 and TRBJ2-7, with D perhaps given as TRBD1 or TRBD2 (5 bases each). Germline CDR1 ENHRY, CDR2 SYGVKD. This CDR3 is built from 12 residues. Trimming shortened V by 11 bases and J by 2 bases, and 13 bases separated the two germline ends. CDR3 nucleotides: TGTGCCGCCCGGGACGGTACCTACGAGCAGTACTTC. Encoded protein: CAARDGTYEQYF.

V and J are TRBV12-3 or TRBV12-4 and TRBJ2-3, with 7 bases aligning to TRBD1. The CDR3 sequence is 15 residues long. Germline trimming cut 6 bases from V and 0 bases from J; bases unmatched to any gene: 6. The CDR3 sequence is CASSIDRASTDTQYF. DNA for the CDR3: TGTGCCAGCAGCATAGACAGGGCTAGCACAGATACGCAGTATTTT.

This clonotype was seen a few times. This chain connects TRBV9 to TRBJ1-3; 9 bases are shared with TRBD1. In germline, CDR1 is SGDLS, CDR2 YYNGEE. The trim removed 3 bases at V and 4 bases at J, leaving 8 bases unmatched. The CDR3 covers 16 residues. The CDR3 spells CASSGDRGQGGNTIYF. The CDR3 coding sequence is TGTGCCAGCAGCGGAGACCGGGGACAGGGAGGAAACACCATATATTTT.

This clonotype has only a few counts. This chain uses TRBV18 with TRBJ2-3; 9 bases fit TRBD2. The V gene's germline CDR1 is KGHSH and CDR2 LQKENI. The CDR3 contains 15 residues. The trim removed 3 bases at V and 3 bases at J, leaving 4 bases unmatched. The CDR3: CASSPISGSTDTQYF. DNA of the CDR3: TGTGCCAGCTCACCGATTAGCGGGAGTACAGATACGCAGTATTTT.

CDR3 sequence (DNA): TGTGCCAGCAGTCCCGGGGGGCGGGAGCCCCAGCATTTT. Translating gives CASSPGGREPQHF. The chain is built from TRBV27 and TRBJ1-5; weak D call: TRBD1 (6 bases). Trimming left V 5 bases short and J 8 bases short, with 13 bases between. This CDR3 contains 13 residues. The germline CDR1 and CDR2 sequences are MNHEY and SMNVEV (reference sequence).

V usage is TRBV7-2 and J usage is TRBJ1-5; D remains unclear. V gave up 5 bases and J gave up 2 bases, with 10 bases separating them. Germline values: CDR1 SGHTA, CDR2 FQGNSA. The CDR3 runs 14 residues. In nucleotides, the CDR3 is TGTGCCAGCAGCCAATCGTGGGGCAATCAGCCCCAGCATTTT. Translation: CASSQSWGNQPQHF.

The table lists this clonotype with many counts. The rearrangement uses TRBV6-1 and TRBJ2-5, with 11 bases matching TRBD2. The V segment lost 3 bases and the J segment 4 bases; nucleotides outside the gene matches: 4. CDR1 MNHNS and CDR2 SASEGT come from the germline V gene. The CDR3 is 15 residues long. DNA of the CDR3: TGTGCCAGCAGTGACCCCCTAGCGGGAGGAGAGACCCAGTACTTC. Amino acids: CASSDPLAGGETQYF.

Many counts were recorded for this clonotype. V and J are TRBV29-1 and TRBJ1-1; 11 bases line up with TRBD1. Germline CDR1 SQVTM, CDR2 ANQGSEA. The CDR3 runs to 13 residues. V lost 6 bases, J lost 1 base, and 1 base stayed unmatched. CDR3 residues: CSVGQGANTEAFF. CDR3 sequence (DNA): TGCAGCGTAGGACAGGGGGCGAACACTGAAGCTTTCTTT.